The T cell receptor beta chain described here comes from a study of cytotoxic CD8 clonotypes in ibrutinib-treated CLL. Study information: Productive templates averaged 255,043 per sample, and productive rearrangements 90,000 to 95,000. General observations from the study: Clonality was elevated at ibrutinib response and had returned toward baseline at progression.

Germline lookup yields CDR1 SGHTA and CDR2 FQGNSA. The CDR3 has 15 residues. V lost 5 bases and J 7 bases, leaving 18 bases between the germline ends. Method: immunoSEQ multiplex PCR; TCRdb's copy keeps in-frame clones and lacks some. This table has 250,000 to 350,000 clones, 76% appearing once. As regards this clone: What it binds is unknown.

The TCR originated in a human donor with chronic lymphocytic leukemia. Sequencing used PBMCs, obtained at disease progression, from a patient treated with ibrutinib. The genes are TRBV7-2 and TRBJ1-5, with a possible D match to TRBD1 (6 bases). CDR3 sequence (DNA): TGTGCCAGCAGCGTCGCGGGTTTCAGGGGCCAGCCCCAGCATTTT. Translation gives CASSVAGFRGQPQHF.